This TCR beta chain was found in a study of T-cell reconstitution after alpha-beta-depleted transplantation in children. In its sample, this clonotype was seen many times. Its matching antigen is unknown. General study points: Surviving recipient T cells and thymic progenitors produced the high day-60 TCRbeta diversity seen in some patients. Newly produced T cells mostly accounted for T-cell counts and diversity one year post-transplant. Reported findings indicate that, about two months after transplant, alpha-beta T cells came from several hundred expanded clones, which were derived from non-depleted graft cells.

Using unique molecular identifiers, the investigators prepared the TCRbeta library. In TCRdb, the PCR reads were re-called with MiXCR into one record per CDR3 protein. This sample yields over 120,000 distinct CDR3 sequences, of which 8% to 10% are seen a single time; approximately 18% belongs to the top ten. CDR3 size: 15 residues. V dropped 2 bases and J dropped 5 bases, with 16 bases sitting between them. This sequence joins TRBV12-3 or TRBV12-4 and TRBJ2-7; unclear D gene. The receptor's source is a female patient aged 2-10 years who had a stem cell transplant for congenital amegakaryocytic thrombocytopenia, so the T cells may come from the graft donor. Here the sequenced sample was PBMCs, mostly from graft donor cells, taken 180 days after TCRalphabeta/CD19-depleted stem cell transplant. The CDR3 nucleotides are TGTGCCAGCAGTTTACGCCGCGCAGGCCTCGACGAGCAGTACTTC. This sequence encodes CASSLRRAGLDEQYF.